The 22 T cell receptor beta chains presented below share a single source sample, sequenced in a study of shared clonotypes between healthy human individuals. Method: immunoSEQ multiplex PCR; TCRdb's copy keeps in-frame clones and lacks some. The table shows approximately 1.4 million clones, with around 98% occurring only once. Sequencing was performed on naive CD4+ T cells sorted from blood. The subset is: CD45RA+ positively selected. All receptors come from a young man in good health.

The chain couples TRBV5-1 to TRBJ1-2, with 7 positions matching TRBD1. With V trimmed by 0 bases and J by 2 bases, 7 bases remained unmatched. This CDR3 is built from 16 residues. Germline CDR1 is SGHRS and CDR2 is YFSETQ. CDR3 nucleotide sequence: TGCGCCAGCAGCTTGGCCCCAATAGGGGGCAACTATGGCTACACCTTC. This sequence encodes CASSLAPIGGNYGYTF.

V and J are TRBV28 and TRBJ2-5; D possibly matches TRBD1 or TRBD2 (5 bases each). Trimming took 3 bases from V and 2 from J, leaving 10 bases between them. This CDR3 has 14 amino acids. CDR1 and CDR2 (germline): MDHEN, SYDVKM. In DNA form, the CDR3 reads TGTGCCAGCAGTTTTGAGGGACGGCAAGAGACCCAGTACTTC. This sequence encodes CASSFEGRQETQYF.

The CDR3 protein is CASSLVAGGNGYTF. The CDR3 coding sequence is TGCGCCAGCAGCTTGGTTGCAGGGGGCAATGGCTACACCTTC. The chain links TRBV5-1 to TRBJ1-2, with 8 bases lining up with TRBD1. Per the germline V gene, CDR1 is SGHRS and CDR2 is YFSETQ. V trimming: 0 bases; J trimming: 6 bases; junction bases outside the gene matches: 4. CDR3 length equals 14 residues.

Note on this clone: Distinct nucleotide sequences in the sample also encode this CDR3. V is TRBV5-1 and J is TRBJ1-4; D is ambiguous. The V gene lost 1 base and the J gene lost 3 bases, with 4 bases spanning the gap. From germline, CDR1 is SGHRS and CDR2 YFSETQ. The CDR3 consists of 13 residues. This CDR3 is CASSLSPNEKLFF. The CDR3 DNA reads TGCGCCAGCAGCTTGAGTCCTAATGAAAAACTGTTTTTT.

This clone has only one observation. V is TRBV9 and J is TRBJ2-3; 7 bases are a match to TRBD2. With V trimmed by 1 base and J by 6 bases, 5 bases remained unmatched. Per germline, CDR1 SGDLS and CDR2 YYNGEE. The length of the CDR3 is 14 residues. The CDR3 here is CASSVQSGKDTQYF. CDR3 DNA: TGTGCCAGCAGCGTACAAAGCGGGAAGGATACGCAGTATTTT. Combining the CDR3 with reference TRBV9 and TRBJ2-3 gives the whole variable domain DSGVTQTPKHLITATGQRVTLRCSPRSGDLSVYWYQQSLDQGLQFLIQYYNGEERAKGNILERFSAQQFPDLHSELNLSSLELGDSALYFCASSVQSGKDTQYFGPGTRLTVL.

In regard to this clone: The sample contains more than one DNA sequence encoding this CDR3. The chain links TRBV29-1 to TRBJ2-3; unclear D gene. Germline CDR1 reads SQVTM; CDR2 reads ANQGSEA. This CDR3 spans 11 amino acids. The V gene lost 6 bases and the J gene lost 2 bases, with 6 bases spanning the gap. The CDR3 spells CSVTYTDTQYF. DNA of the CDR3: TGCAGCGTGACTTACACAGATACGCAGTATTTT.

The chain joins TRBV19 to TRBJ1-5; D not resolved. V dropped 2 bases and J dropped 6 bases, with 17 bases sitting between them. The germline V gene has CDR1 LNHDA and CDR2 SQIVND (reference sequence). The CDR3 is 16 amino acids. The CDR3 here is CASSIKMGEKSQPQHF. The DNA of the CDR3 is TGTGCCAGTAGTATAAAGATGGGCGAAAAAAGTCAGCCCCAGCATTTT.

V usage is TRBV14 and J usage is TRBJ2-4; D may correspond to TRBD1 or TRBD2 (5 bases each). V lost 1 base and J 0 bases, leaving 16 bases between the germline ends. CDR1 SGHDN and CDR2 FVKESK come from the germline V gene. The CDR3 sequence is 18 residues long. The CDR3 DNA is TGTGCCAGCAGCCAAGGAGGTGTGTCAGGGAGAGCCAAAAACATTCAGTACTTC. It specifies CASSQGGVSGRAKNIQYF.

This chain links TRBV6-5 with TRBJ2-7; D is perhaps TRBD2 (6 bases). Germline lookup yields CDR1 MNHEY and CDR2 SVGAGI. The V and J ends lost 6 bases and 11 bases respectively, with 20 bases between them. The CDR3 loop spans 13 amino acids. The CDR3 loop is CASSIRARGGEYF. DNA for the CDR3: TGTGCCAGCAGCATTCGGGCCCGGGGAGGCGAGTACTTC.

V and J are TRBV7-2 and TRBJ2-2; D not certain. Germline V gene sequence: CDR1 SGHTA, CDR2 FQGNSA. The V and J ends lost 1 base and 6 bases respectively, with 9 bases between them. The CDR3 contains 14 residues. As DNA, the CDR3 is TGTGCCAGCAGCTTAGACTTGGGTGCCGGGGAGCTGTTTTTT. This sequence encodes CASSLDLGAGELFF.

This clone was seen only once. V gene TRBV9 combines with J gene TRBJ1-4; 10 bases are a match to TRBD1. The J segment lost 4 bases and the V segment lost 0 bases, leaving 6 bases of the junction unmatched. The length of the CDR3 is 17 residues. In germline, CDR1 is SGDLS, CDR2 YYNGEE. This chain's CDR3 is CASSVELGTGDNEKLFF. The CDR3 region has the DNA TGTGCCAGCAGCGTAGAGTTAGGGACAGGGGATAATGAAAAACTGTTTTTT.

Of note for this clone: This same CDR3 is encoded by further DNA sequences in the sample. V is TRBV29-1 and J is TRBJ1-5; D not certain. Looked up from germline, CDR1 is SQVTM and CDR2 is ANQGSEA. Trimming took 6 bases from V and 0 from J, leaving 6 bases between them. There are 12 residues in the CDR3. CDR3 sequence reads: CSVRDSNQPQHF. For the CDR3, the DNA is TGCAGCGTACGGGATAGCAATCAGCCCCAGCATTTT.

The V and J genes are TRBV11-3 and TRBJ2-1, with D possibly matching TRBD2 (5 bases). Per germline, CDR1 SGHNT and CDR2 YENEEA. This CDR3 spans 13 amino acids. The V and J ends lost 2 bases and 7 bases respectively, with 9 bases between them. The CDR3 region is CASSLYPGNEQFF. CDR3 DNA sequence: TGTGCCAGCAGCTTATACCCGGGAAATGAGCAGTTCTTC.

The chain has TRBV29-1 and TRBJ1-5; tentatively, D is TRBD1 (5 bases). Trimming removed 7 bases at V and 6 bases at J, with 16 bases between. Germline lookup yields CDR1 SQVTM and CDR2 ANQGSEA. This CDR3 has 13 amino acids. This CDR3 reads CSAGGAGGQPQHF. CDR3 DNA sequence: TGCAGCGCCGGTGGGGCGGGAGGTCAGCCCCAGCATTTT.

V is TRBV7-9 and J is TRBJ1-2, with a tentative D call TRBD1 (6 bases). The V end was cut by 1 base, the J end by 5 bases, with 14 bases between. Per the germline V gene, CDR1 is SEHNR and CDR2 is FQNEAQ (reference sequence). The CDR3 is made up of 15 amino acids. The chain's CDR3 is CASSLVSGAEYGYTF. For the CDR3, the DNA is TGTGCCAGCAGCTTAGTGTCGGGGGCGGAATATGGCTACACCTTC.

The chain carries TRBV6-6 and TRBJ2-7, with a weak D call TRBD2 (6 bases). This CDR3 is built from 16 residues. The V end was cut by 6 bases, the J end by 1 base, with 19 bases between. Germline CDR1 is MNHNY and CDR2 is SVGAGI (reference sequence). The CDR3 protein is CASSPFFVGGSYEQYF. CDR3 nucleotides: TGTGCCAGCAGCCCCTTTTTTGTGGGAGGTTCCTACGAGCAGTACTTC.

This chain uses TRBV29-1 with TRBJ2-3, with a possible D match to TRBD2 (6 bases). There are 14 residues in the CDR3. Germline assignment: CDR1 SQVTM and CDR2 ANQGSEA. V was clipped by 6 bases and J by 3 bases, with 16 bases between them. CDR3 amino acids: CSVTGEKRTDTQYF. DNA for the CDR3: TGCAGCGTAACGGGAGAGAAGAGGACAGATACGCAGTATTTT.

V is TRBV7-9 and J is TRBJ2-7; 8 positions match TRBD2. The CDR3 is 14 amino acids. Germline V gene data show CDR1 as SEHNR and CDR2 as FQNEAQ (reference sequence). The V gene end was trimmed by 1 base and the J gene end by 3 bases; junction bases not matched to a gene: 2. This CDR3 reads CASSLVGLGYEQYF. Here the CDR3 DNA reads TGTGCCAGCAGCTTAGTGGGACTAGGCTACGAGCAGTACTTC.

As regards this clone: Other DNA sequences within the sample encode an identical CDR3. This chain's CDR3 is CASRLSGTGELFF. CDR3 DNA sequence: TGCGCCAGCAGATTAAGCGGCACCGGGGAGCTGTTTTTT. The chain combines TRBV5-1 with TRBJ2-2; tentative D call: TRBD2 (5 bases). CDR3 length equals 13 residues. CDR1 and CDR2 from the germline V gene are SGHRS and YFSETQ. V lost 5 bases and J 4 bases, leaving 9 bases between the germline ends. Using reference TRBV5-1 and TRBJ2-2 for the parts outside the CDR3, the full variable domain is KAGVTQTPRYLIKTRGQQVTLSCSPISGHRSVSWYQQTPGQGLQFLFEYFSETQRNKGNFPGRFSGRQFSNSRSEMNVSTLELGDSALYLCASRLSGTGELFFGEGSRLTVL.

The chain joins TRBV7-9 to TRBJ1-3; no clear D gene. The CDR3 extends over 17 amino acids. Trimming removed 1 base at V and 1 base at J, with 14 bases between. The germline V gene has CDR1 SEHNR and CDR2 FQNEAQ (reference sequence). The CDR3 DNA reads TGTGCCAGCAGCTTAGAAAGCATGGGGTTATCTGGAAACACCATATATTTT. Translated, it gives CASSLESMGLSGNTIYF.

V is TRBV5-1 and J is TRBJ2-2; D is unclear. Deletions cut 0 bases from V and 3 bases from J, with 12 bases between. The CDR3 runs 16 residues. The germline V gene encodes CDR1 SGHRS and CDR2 YFSETQ. CDR3 DNA: TGCGCCAGCAGCTTGGTGACCCTCGAGGACACCGGGGAGCTGTTTTTT. This gives the protein CASSLVTLEDTGELFF.

This rearrangement joins TRBV7-9 to TRBJ2-1, with 13 bases fitting TRBD2. The CDR3 length is 17 residues. V shed 2 bases and J 7 bases; nucleotides not matched to a gene: 8. Per germline, CDR1 SEHNR and CDR2 FQNEAQ (reference sequence). The CDR3 loop is CASSLPSGLAGSNEQFF. DNA for the CDR3: TGTGCCAGCAGCTTACCTTCGGGACTAGCGGGGTCAAATGAGCAGTTCTTC.